This is a list of T cell receptor beta chains from one sample in a study of early T cells in non-severe SARS-CoV-2 infection. Via MiXCR, TCRdb re-called the 5' RACE reads, giving one row per CDR3 protein. The repertoire consists of about 110,000 distinct CDR3 sequences, with 12% occurring once and the leading ten covering roughly 2.9%. Material: whole blood. The receptor set was obtained from an adult who was a healthcare worker with PCR-confirmed SARS-CoV-2 infection or an uninfected control (not recorded which). Each CDR3 is given with its conserved first and last residue. The D gene is left open where the match is weak. Clone size appears in some rows only: once, few, many, or a class for an expanded clone.

J,V,D,size,DNA,CDR3
TRBJ1-5,TRBV6-6,TRBD1,many,TGTGCCAGCAGTACCGCCGGGACAGGGCCCATTGGCAATCAGCCCCAGCATTTT,CASSTAGTGPIGNQPQHF
TRBJ2-7,TRBV6-5,NA,few,TGTGCCAGCAGTCCCCGGGACCTACTCTACGAGCAGTACTTC,CASSPRDLLYEQYF
TRBJ1-1,TRBV7-9,TRBD1,few,TGTGCCAGCAGCTTCTACAGGGGGCAGAACACTGAAGCTTTCTTT,CASSFYRGQNTEAFF
TRBJ1-6,TRBV3-1,NA,NA,TGTGCCAGCAGCCAAGCAGGGAACCTTAATTCACCCCTCCACTTT,CASSQAGNLNSPLHF
TRBJ2-1,TRBV28,NA,few,TGTGCCAGCAGTTTGCCCAGGGGCGGGGGTGCCTACAATGAGCAGTTCTTC,CASSLPRGGGAYNEQFF
TRBJ1-1,TRBV12-5,NA,many,TGTGCTAGTGGTTTTTCACAAAGAGGTTCGGGGGCTGAAGCTTTCTTT,CASGFSQRGSGAEAFF
TRBJ2-5,TRBV7-7,TRBD1,few,TGTGCTAGCAGCTTTGGGACAGGGTTGCAAGAGACCCAGTACTTC,CASSFGTGLQETQYF
TRBJ1-6,TRBV4-1,TRBD1,NA,TGCGCCAGCAGCCAAGGGGACAGGGTGAGTTGGCCCCTCCACTTT,CASSQGDRVSWPLHF
TRBJ1-1,TRBV7-6,NA,few,TGTGCCAGCAGCTTAACCCCGGAGGGGGGCACTGAAGCTTTCTTT,CASSLTPEGGTEAFF
TRBJ2-7,TRBV7-9,NA,NA,TGTGCCAGCAGCTTAGGCGTGGAGCACGAGCAGTACTTC,CASSLGVEHEQYF
TRBJ2-1,TRBV20-1,NA,NA,TGCAGTGCCAGGGGCCCTGCGGGGAATGAGCAGTTCTTC,CSARGPAGNEQFF
TRBJ2-3,TRBV29-1,NA,few,TGCAGCGTTGCGGCAGCAGATACGCAGTATTTT,CSVAAADTQYF
TRBJ1-1,TRBV5-1,NA,few,TGCGCCAGCAGCTTGGCCAACATGGGGGCGGCTGGCACTGAAGCTTTCTTT,CASSLANMGAAGTEAFF
TRBJ2-2,TRBV10-1,NA,few,TGCGCCAGCAGTGGGGGGCCCAGTAACACCGGGGAGCTGTTTTTT,CASSGGPSNTGELFF
TRBJ2-7,TRBV9,NA,many,TGTGCCAGCAGCGTAGGGGCTGTCGGGGAGCAGTACTTC,CASSVGAVGEQYF
TRBJ1-2,TRBV29-1,TRBD1,NA,TGCAGCGAGTGGACAGGGGAGGGCTACACCTTC,CSEWTGEGYTF
TRBJ1-1,TRBV15,NA,many,TGTGCCACCAGCGTTATACCAAACACTGAAGCTTTCTTT,CATSVIPNTEAFF
TRBJ1-1,TRBV29-1,NA,NA,TGCAGCGTTGGGCACAACATGAACACTGAAGCTTTCTTT,CSVGHNMNTEAFF
TRBJ2-3,TRBV11-2,NA,NA,TGTGCCAGCAGCTTACTACCTCCCCCCCGAGGAATGAGCACAGATACGCAGTATTTT,CASSLLPPPRGMSTDTQYF
TRBJ2-5,TRBV5-1,NA,many,TGCGCCAGCAGCTTGGTGGGTCGCGAAGAGACCCAGTACTTC,CASSLVGREETQYF
TRBJ2-3,TRBV30,NA,many,TGTGCCTGGAGTCGACAGGGAGGACCAGATACGCAGTATTTT,CAWSRQGGPDTQYF
TRBJ2-1,TRBV12-3/TRBV12-4,TRBD2,many,TGTGCCAGCAGTTCAATACCGACTAGCGGGGGGGCCCGGTTCTTC,CASSSIPTSGGARFF
TRBJ2-3,TRBV5-5,NA,few,TGTGCCAGCAGCCCCCTGGGGACCCCTAGCACAGATACGCAGTATTTT,CASSPLGTPSTDTQYF
TRBJ1-4,TRBV30,NA,NA,TGTGCCTGGAGTCCAACCGGGGGCCCTGAAAAACTGTTTTTT,CAWSPTGGPEKLFF
TRBJ1-5,TRBV7-8,NA,few,TGTGCCAGCAGCCCAACAAGTTATAGCAATCAGCCCCAGCATTTT,CASSPTSYSNQPQHF
TRBJ2-5,TRBV6-2/TRBV6-3,TRBD2,many,TGTGCCAGCAGTTACTCCATTCGACCGGGACTACCACAAGAGACCCAGTACTTC,CASSYSIRPGLPQETQYF
TRBJ1-2,TRBV5-1,NA,few,TGCGCCAGCAGCTTGGCCCAGGGCCCCTATGGCTACACCTTC,CASSLAQGPYGYTF
TRBJ2-2,TRBV18,NA,NA,TGTGCCAGCTCACCAGGAAGGGGGAGAACCGGGGAGCTGTTTTTT,CASSPGRGRTGELFF
TRBJ1-1,TRBV18,NA,few,TGTGCCAGCTCGGCGAGGTCCGGATTTAACACTGAAGCTTTCTTT,CASSARSGFNTEAFF
TRBJ2-1,TRBV5-8,TRBD1,few,TGTGCCAGCAGCCAAGGACAGGACACCCGGGGCAATGAGCAGTTCTTC,CASSQGQDTRGNEQFF
TRBJ1-1,TRBV6-5,NA,few,TGTGCCAGCAGTTACGAGGGGGGGCACACTGAAGCTTTCTTT,CASSYEGGHTEAFF
TRBJ2-5,TRBV25-1,TRBD2,many,TGTGCCAGCAGTGAATCCCCCGGGAGGCGAGAGACCCAGTACTTC,CASSESPGRRETQYF
TRBJ1-1,TRBV29-1,NA,few,TGCAGCGTGGCCACCGTCGGGGGAGGGATGAACACTGAAGCTTTCTTT,CSVATVGGGMNTEAFF
TRBJ1-1,TRBV6-6,TRBD1,few,TGTGCCAGCAGTTTTTCGACAGGGTATAAGGCTGAAGCTTTCTTT,CASSFSTGYKAEAFF
TRBJ2-5,TRBV7-6,TRBD2,many,TGTGCCAGCAGTTTGAGTGTATGGGGGGGGCAAGAGACCCAGTACTTC,CASSLSVWGGQETQYF
TRBJ2-7,TRBV11-3,NA,few,TGTGCCAGCAGCTTAGATGGGTCCCGGGGGAACGAGCAGTACTTC,CASSLDGSRGNEQYF
TRBJ1-6,TRBV6-1,TRBD1,NA,TGTGCCAGCAGTGGACAGGGGGGTGGTTATAATTCACCCCTCCACTTT,CASSGQGGGYNSPLHF
TRBJ2-7,TRBV7-8,NA,many,TGTGCCAGCAGCCCAACCAGGTCTGTTTCCGAGCAGTACTTC,CASSPTRSVSEQYF
TRBJ1-5,TRBV20-1,NA,NA,TGCAGTGCTAGTCCACAAGGGGGAGGGTATCAGCCCCAGCATTTT,CSASPQGGGYQPQHF
TRBJ2-7,TRBV20-1,NA,many,TGCAGTGCTAGCCCCGGGACGGGGTCCTACGAGCAGTACTTC,CSASPGTGSYEQYF
TRBJ2-6,TRBV7-9,NA,many,TGTGCCAGCAGCGCATTATGGGGGTTGAGGAGCTCTGGGGCCAACGTCCTGACTTTC,CASSALWGLRSSGANVLTF
TRBJ1-1,TRBV6-5,NA,many,TGTGCCAGCAGTTATTTTACGGCGAACACTGAAGCTTTCTTT,CASSYFTANTEAFF